This T cell receptor (beta chain) is drawn from a study of tumor and adjacent non-tumor tissue in lung cancer. This clonotype appeared many times. Its antigen is still unknown. The template was RNA from unsorted bulk tissue. More than 3 cm separated this lung sample from the edge of the tumor. Findings of the study overall: Compared with tumor, normal lung showed significantly lower TCR diversity.

TCRbeta libraries were built with three rounds of nested PCR, modified from ARM-PCR. TCRdb analysed the multiplex PCR reads with MiXCR anew, one entry per CDR3 protein. Of some 100,000 distinct CDR3 sequences listed, about 60% are singletons. Germline values: CDR1 KGHDR, CDR2 SFDVKD. The CDR3 has 17 residues. Deletions cut 3 bases from V and 0 bases from J, with 13 bases between. This clonotype originated in a man aged 25-45 years with non-small cell lung cancer. Sequenced material: distant non-tumor lung tissue. The chain carries TRBV24-1 and TRBJ2-2, with D possibly being TRBD1 (6 bases). In DNA, the CDR3 is TGTGCCACCAGTGATCCCGGGACAAAAACGAACACCGGGGAGCTGTTTTTT. Amino acids: CATSDPGTKTNTGELFF.